The T cell receptor beta chain described here comes from a study of metastatic and nonmetastatic thyroid tumors. Among the patients, none had received any treatment before thyroid surgery. There are 14 residues in the CDR3. V lost 2 bases and J lost 3, with 11 bases in between. CDR1 MNHEY and CDR2 SVGEGT come from the germline V gene. TCRdb re-called clones via MiXCR from the PCR reads. The table includes tens of thousands of clones, 33% detected once. There are a few counts of this clone. Sequencing used tumor tissue. The chain combines TRBV6-2 or TRBV6-3 with TRBJ2-7; possibly TRBD2 for D (5 bases). This TCR was recovered from a female donor with papillary thyroid cancer or a benign thyroid nodule (not recorded which). Some clones in this sample may be carry-over from other donors' samples. The CDR3 sequence: CASSYEGFNYEQYF. CDR3 coding DNA: TGTGCCAGCAGTTACGAGGGTTTCAACTACGAGCAGTACTTC.